This T cell receptor (beta chain) is from a study of T cells in Graves' hyperthyroidism and ophthalmopathy. V lost 6 bases and J 3 bases, leaving 14 bases between the germline ends. In germline, CDR1 is LNHDA, CDR2 SQIVND (reference sequence). The CDR3 extends over 14 amino acids. Researchers barred patients who had uncontrolled infection, other autoimmune disease, pregnancy or lactation. This clonotype was observed at least ten times. RNA transcripts provided the source from which TCR beta CDR3 regions were amplified. The study used the HTBI primer set for a first-round RT-PCR of the TCR CDR3. TCRdb processed the multiplex PCR reads anew with MiXCR; each CDR3 protein has one entry. Here the sample spans fewer than 600,000 distinct CDR3 sequences, around 14% being singletons.

The sample taken for sequencing was blood. This receptor was obtained from a woman younger than 30 with Graves' hyperthyroidism. J is TRBJ2-5 and V is TRBV19, with D uncertain. This CDR3 reads CASSMFGVEETQYF. The CDR3 DNA reads TGTGCCAGTAGCATGTTTGGGGTGGAAGAGACCCAGTACTTC.